Below, 17 T cell receptor beta chains from the same sample are listed, as sequenced in a study of a mutant IDH1 vaccine in newly diagnosed glioma. Time point described: week 5, during vaccination. Each vaccine dose was 300 ug of mutant IDH1 20-mer peptide, with topical imiquimod. These receptors are not linked to any known antigen. Libraries were prepared by immunoSEQ multiplex PCR; TCRdb keeps only in-frame clonotypes and omits some of them. The data contain 40,000 to 60,000 clones, roughly 78% of them seen just once; the ten biggest clones take up under 2%. This specimen was PBMCs, taken from a glioma patient whose treatment included an IDH1 peptide vaccine. These receptor sequences come from a woman in her thirties or forties with glioma.

This chain uses TRBV4-3 with TRBJ2-2; D not certain. The CDR3 loop spans 15 amino acids. Trimming took off 1 base at V and 3 bases at J, with 9 bases between the two ends. Germline CDR1 reads LGHNA; CDR2 reads YSLEER. The CDR3 region has the DNA TGCGCCAGCAGCCAAGTGTCCGGTTACACCGGGGAGCTGTTTTTT. Residues: CASSQVSGYTGELFF.

This clone appeared a few times. The chain couples TRBV7-2 to TRBJ2-3; a possible D gene is TRBD2 (7 bases). Germline lookup yields CDR1 SGHTA and CDR2 FQGNSA. V gave up 1 base and J gave up 8 bases, with 16 bases separating them. The CDR3 loop spans 15 amino acids. The CDR3 DNA sequence: TGTGCCAGCAGCTTAGGGGGAGGGGGGACGGGTACGCAGTATTTT. It translates to CASSLGGGGTGTQYF.

The chain is built from TRBV23-1 and TRBJ1-2; D is uncertain. TRBV23-1 has ORF status, its function being uncertain. V was cut by 1 base and J by 4 bases, with 22 bases left in between. This CDR3 spans 18 amino acids. This CDR3 is CASSQCVYPPHTIYGYTF. The CDR3 nucleotides read TGCGCCAGCAGTCAATGTGTCTATCCCCCACACACCATCTATGGCTACACCTTC.

The V and J genes are TRBV30 and TRBJ2-3; 8 nucleotides agree with TRBD1. J lost 5 bases, V lost 5 bases, and 9 bases had no gene match. Germline lookup yields CDR1 GTSNPN and CDR2 SVGIG (reference sequence). This CDR3 contains 14 residues. As DNA, the CDR3 is TGTGCCTGGGATCGCGGACAGGGCGGAGATACGCAGTATTTT. The encoded protein is CAWDRGQGGDTQYF.

V usage is TRBV19 and J usage is TRBJ1-6, with D uncertain. Germline loops: CDR1 LNHDA, CDR2 SQIVND (reference sequence). The CDR3 totals 16 residues. V lost 3 bases and J 8 bases, leaving 17 bases between the germline ends. CDR3 nucleotides: TGTGCCAGTAGTATGGCGGGTCAACGTTTCCATTCACCCCTCCACTTT. It encodes CASSMAGQRFHSPLHF. Filled out from reference TRBV19 and TRBJ1-6, the complete variable domain reads DGGITQSPKYLFRKEGQNVTLSCEQNLNHDAMYWYRQDPGQGLRLIYYSQIVNDFQKGDIAEGYSVSREKKESFPLTVTSAQKNPTAFYLCASSMAGQRFHSPLHFGNGTRLTVT.

J is TRBJ2-2 and V is TRBV30, with TRBD2 as a possible D gene (5 bases). V was trimmed by 4 bases and J by 4 bases, leaving 16 bases between them. Germline V CDR1 and CDR2: GTSNPN, SVGIG (reference sequence). The CDR3 has 15 amino acids. This chain's CDR3 is CAWTSGFWGTGELFF. The CDR3 bases are TGTGCCTGGACCTCGGGGTTTTGGGGCACCGGGGAGCTGTTTTTT.

The rearrangement links TRBV6-5 to TRBJ1-5; D unclear. V was pared by 6 bases and J by 4 bases, with 10 bases between. CDR1 and CDR2 from the germline V gene are MNHEY and SVGAGI. The CDR3 is made up of 13 amino acids. CDR3 DNA: TGTGCCAGCAGGCAAGACGGTAATCAGCCCCAGCATTTT. Translation gives CASRQDGNQPQHF.

This rearrangement joins TRBV7-6 to TRBJ1-5; D unresolved. Germline CDR1 and CDR2: SGHVS and FNYEAQ. This CDR3 has 15 residues. The ends were cut back, 4 bases at V and 9 bases at J, with 19 bases in the middle. The CDR3 spells CASSSTTSPGRPQHF. For the CDR3, the DNA is TGTGCCAGCAGCTCTACTACTTCCCCTGGGAGGCCCCAGCATTTT.

This chain joins TRBV2 and TRBJ2-6; D unclear. Trimming removed 5 bases at V and 1 base at J, with 9 bases between. CDR3 size: 15 residues. The germline V gene encodes CDR1 SNHLY and CDR2 FYNNEI. The CDR3 DNA reads TGTGCCAGCAGTCCCTGGAGTTCTGGGGCCAACGTCCTGACTTTC. The encoded protein is CASSPWSSGANVLTF.

V is TRBV18 and J is TRBJ2-1; 10 nucleotides match TRBD2. V shed 6 bases, J shed 4 bases, and the junction held 3 bases outside the gene matches. The CDR3 extends over 14 amino acids. The V gene's germline CDR1 is KGHSH and CDR2 LQKENI. CDR3 DNA: TGTGCCAGCTCCGGGACTAGCGAATACAATGAGCAGTTCTTC. This codes for CASSGTSEYNEQFF.

The V call is TRBV9, the J call TRBJ1-1, with D tentatively TRBD1 (5 bases). Germline CDR1 SGDLS, CDR2 YYNGEE. V was pared by 0 bases and J by 5 bases, with 14 bases between. The CDR3 sequence is 15 residues long. Written as DNA, the CDR3 is TGTGCCAGCAGCGTAGTTCCGGGGGTCTGGACTGAAGCTTTCTTT. It encodes CASSVVPGVWTEAFF.

This clone was seen more than once but under ten times. The J gene is TRBJ2-4, the V gene TRBV10-3, with 7 bases that match TRBD2. J gave up 13 bases and V 2 bases, and 8 bases lay outside the gene matches. This CDR3 spans 13 amino acids. Germline V gene sequence: CDR1 ENHRY, CDR2 SYGVKD. CDR3 in DNA: TGTGCCATCAGTGAGGAGGGGAGGGTTTTACAGTACTTC. Translation gives CAISEEGRVLQYF.

The V call is TRBV6-5, the J call TRBJ2-7; the match to TRBD1 covers 10 bases. The CDR3 length is 14 residues. The junction had 4 bases not matched to a gene; V was cut back by 2 bases and J by 6 bases. The germline V gene encodes CDR1 MNHEY and CDR2 SVGAGI. CDR3 coding DNA: TGTGCCAGCAGTTACCCGGGACAGGGGAGCGAGCAGTACTTC. Translated: CASSYPGQGSEQYF.

A word on this clone: Since no conserved phenylalanine or tryptophan closes the CDR3, a read error is the likely cause. The limits of the CDR3 on the DNA are not certain, so only TCRdb's listed CDR3 is given. V usage is TRBV27 and J usage is TRBJ2-7; the table calls TRBD2, which could not be checked here. Germline V lookup: CDR1 MNHEY, CDR2 SMNVEV (reference sequence). The CDR3 extends over 12 residues, inclusive of both ends. The CDR3 is CASSLEGIHYLI.

The chain couples TRBV19 to TRBJ1-2, with D unresolved. CDR3 size: 13 residues. The germline CDR1 and CDR2 sequences are LNHDA and SQIVND (reference sequence). Trimming cost V 0 bases and J 8 bases, with 10 bases left between them. Written as DNA, the CDR3 is TGTGCCAGTAGTATAGAAGGGAGATCGGGCTACACCTTC. Its protein is CASSIEGRSGYTF.

The chain uses TRBV4-3 and TRBJ1-6, with TRBD1 matching 12 bases. Trimming took 4 bases from V and 8 from J; bases not matched to a gene: 9. CDR3 length: 17 residues. Looked up from germline, CDR1 is LGHNA and CDR2 is YSLEER. The CDR3 DNA sequence: TGCGCCAGCAGCCTCGCCGGGACAGGGGGCGCAGATTCACCCCTCCACTTT. This gives the protein CASSLAGTGGADSPLHF.

The chain joins TRBV6-5 to TRBJ2-5, with D possibly matching TRBD1 (5 bases). This CDR3 is built from 12 residues. CDR1 and CDR2 from the germline V gene are MNHEY and SVGAGI. Trimming took off 7 bases at V and 5 bases at J, with 11 bases between the two ends. Written as DNA, the CDR3 is TGTGCCAGCACCCAATCAGGGGAGACCCAGTACTTC. It yields the protein CASTQSGETQYF.